The 20 T cell receptor beta chains below were found in one sample sequenced in a study of molecular identifiers for immune sequencing clone quantification. TCRdb independently ran MiXCR on the PCR reads; one entry per CDR3 protein. The sample yields about 9,700 distinct CDR3 sequences, roughly a sixth seen once. Sequencing was done on a sample of naive CD8+ T cells from blood, with Jurkat cell RNA spiked in. Stated subset: FACS-sorted CD8+CD4-CCR7+CD45RA+ naive T cells. The receptors derive from a human donor in good health. Some libraries in this study had Jurkat cell RNA spiked in.

About this clonotype: A much larger clone differs by one base, so this may be a read error. The chain joins TRBV5-1 to TRBJ2-2; no clear D. Germline lookup yields CDR1 SGHRS and CDR2 YFSETQ. This CDR3 contains 12 residues. V lost 7 bases and J lost 7, with 11 bases in between. The CDR3 sequence: CASGSTFGELFF. The CDR3 nucleotides are TGCGCCAGCGGCTCTACTTTCGGGGAGCTGTTTTTT.

This clonotype showed up many times. CDR3 amino acids: CASSYSRREGGYGYTF. The CDR3 region has the DNA TGTGCCAGCAGTTACTCAAGGAGGGAGGGCGGCTATGGCTACACCTTC. The chain recombines TRBV6-6 with TRBJ1-2; D remains unclear. The CDR3 runs 16 residues. Germline values: CDR1 MNHNY, CDR2 SVGAGI (reference sequence). V lost 0 bases and J 4 bases, leaving 15 bases between the germline ends.

CDR3 in amino acids: CASSLTSLQGLHEQYF. CDR3 nucleotides: TGTGCCAGCAGCTTAACCTCCTTACAGGGGCTCCACGAGCAGTACTTC. The rearrangement joins TRBV7-3 to TRBJ2-7; 7 bases are shared with TRBD1. The CDR3 has 16 residues. J was trimmed by 5 bases and V by 0 bases; bases with no gene match: 10. The germline V gene has CDR1 SGHTA and CDR2 FQGTGA.

This clonotype was picked up a small number of times. This rearrangement joins TRBV24-1 to TRBJ2-3; D might be TRBD2 (5 bases). CDR1 KGHDR and CDR2 SFDVKD come from the germline V gene. V gave up 2 bases and J gave up 4 bases, with 18 bases separating them. The CDR3 has 17 residues. Here the CDR3 DNA reads TGTGCCACCAGTGATTCGAATTTACTAGATCAGCCAGATACGCAGTATTTT. Amino acids: CATSDSNLLDQPDTQYF.

DNA of the CDR3: TGTGCCAGCAGTTACGCCGAGGGGGCGGTTGAAGCTTTCTTT. The encoded protein is CASSYAEGAVEAFF. This chain joins TRBV6-6 and TRBJ1-1, with 7 bases identical to TRBD1. In germline, CDR1 is MNHNY, CDR2 SVGAGI (reference sequence). This CDR3 has 14 amino acids. J was trimmed by 7 bases and V by 2 bases; bases with no gene match: 7.

By share, this clonotype counts as medium-sized. The chain is built from TRBV5-1 and TRBJ2-3; TRBD1 matches 8 bases. The CDR3 sequence is 14 residues long. Germline V lookup: CDR1 SGHRS, CDR2 YFSETQ. The J segment lost 5 bases and the V segment lost 3 bases, leaving 5 bases of the junction unmatched. The CDR3 DNA reads as TGCGCCAGCAGCTCCGGACAGGGTAGAGATACGCAGTATTTT. It specifies CASSSGQGRDTQYF.

This clonotype came up many times. The CDR3 region has the DNA TGTGCCAGCGGGCCCCACGAAGATACGCAGTATTTT. Translation gives CASGPHEDTQYF. The V and J genes are TRBV9 and TRBJ2-3; no reliable D call. CDR1 is SGDLS, CDR2 YYNGEE, per germline. This CDR3 has 12 residues. Trimming took 7 bases from V and 5 from J, leaving 11 bases between them.

The genes are TRBV30 and TRBJ1-2; TRBD1 might be the D (6 bases). The germline V and J ends were trimmed by 5 bases and 7 bases, with 14 bases remaining between them. The germline V gene has CDR1 GTSNPN and CDR2 SVGIG (reference sequence). The CDR3 contains 12 residues. Here the CDR3 reads CAWWAGVVGYTF. CDR3 coding DNA: TGTGCCTGGTGGGCAGGGGTGGTTGGCTACACCTTC.

This clonotype came up once. The chain couples TRBV11-2 to TRBJ1-6; 12 nucleotides agree with TRBD1. The CDR3 extends over 15 amino acids. The trim removed 8 bases at V and 4 bases at J, leaving 3 bases unmatched. The germline V gene has CDR1 SGHAT and CDR2 FQNNGV. The CDR3 DNA is TGTGCCAGCCGGGGACAGGGGGCTTATAATTCACCCCTCCACTTT. Translated, it gives CASRGQGAYNSPLHF.

The genes are TRBV5-1 and TRBJ2-1; TRBD1 might be the D (6 bases). The V and J ends lost 4 bases and 3 bases respectively, with 17 bases between them. The CDR3 runs 16 residues. Germline V gives CDR1 SGHRS, CDR2 YFSETQ. In DNA form, the CDR3 reads TGCGCCAGCAGCATGGACAGCGGAATATACTACAATGAGCAGTTCTTC. Encoded protein: CASSMDSGIYYNEQFF. Full variable domain (remainder filled in from reference TRBV5-1 and TRBJ2-1): KAGVTQTPRYLIKTRGQQVTLSCSPISGHRSVSWYQQTPGQGLQFLFEYFSETQRNKGNFPGRFSGRQFSNSRSEMNVSTLELGDSALYLCASSMDSGIYYNEQFFGPGTRLTVL.

In its sample, this clonotype is medium-sized. This chain joins TRBV20-1 and TRBJ2-7; a weak D match, TRBD2 (6 bases). The CDR3 sequence is 13 residues long. Trimming took 1 base from V and 4 from J, leaving 11 bases between them. From germline, CDR1 is DFQATT and CDR2 SNEGSKA (reference sequence). The DNA of the CDR3 is TGCAGTGCTAGAGGGGGGGAGGCTTACGAGCAGTACTTC. The encoded protein is CSARGGEAYEQYF.

By share, this clonotype ranks as medium-sized. The CDR3 spells CASSLDSGLATYEQYF. The CDR3 DNA reads as TGTGCCAGCAGCTTAGATTCAGGACTAGCGACCTACGAGCAGTACTTC. The V and J genes are TRBV7-9 and TRBJ2-7, with 9 nucleotides matching TRBD2. V shed 1 base and J 2 bases; nucleotides not matched to a gene: 6. The CDR3 has 16 residues. Per germline, CDR1 SEHNR and CDR2 FQNEAQ (reference sequence).

The sample holds many counts of this clonotype. CDR3 loop: CSARSSMVLYEQYF. CDR3 DNA: TGCAGTGCTAGGTCCTCTATGGTTTTGTACGAGCAGTACTTC. The chain links TRBV20-1 to TRBJ2-7; D not resolved. V was clipped by 3 bases and J by 4 bases, with 16 bases between them. Germline CDR1 DFQATT, CDR2 SNEGSKA (reference sequence). The CDR3 contains 14 residues.

The chain carries TRBV18 and TRBJ2-1; 13 bases map to TRBD2. CDR3 length: 17 residues. Germline V gives CDR1 KGHSH, CDR2 LQKENI. The J segment lost 9 bases and the V segment lost 0 bases, leaving 8 bases of the junction unmatched. CDR3 sequence (DNA): TGTGCCAGCTCACCACCGGTTTGGACTAGCGGGAGTGGTGAGCAGTTCTTC. Protein product: CASSPPVWTSGSGEQFF. The whole variable domain, remainder taken from reference TRBV18 and TRBJ2-1, is NAGVMQNPRHLVRRRGQEARLRCSPMKGHSHVYWYRQLPEEGLKFMVYLQKENIIDESGMPKERFSAEFPKEGPSILRIQQVVRGDSAAYFCASSPPVWTSGSGEQFFGPGTRLTVL.

This clonotype rates as medium-sized (0.01 to 0.1%). At one end the junction does not follow the germline gene, possibly because of a read error. The chain links TRBV12-3 or TRBV12-4 to TRBJ1-6, with D possibly TRBD1 on 6 matching bases. This CDR3 region has 12 residues. CDR3 coding DNA: TGTGCCAGCAGCTTAGGACAGTTTCCCCTCCACTTT. Its protein is CASSLGQFPLHF.

This clonotype has a handful of counts. A read error may explain this, as a much larger clone is one base away. The J gene is TRBJ2-3, the V gene TRBV9; possibly TRBD2 for D (6 bases). The CDR3 totals 16 residues. Germline assignment: CDR1 SGDLS and CDR2 YYNGEE. Trimming took off 0 bases at V and 4 bases at J, with 15 bases between the two ends. CDR3 region: CASSVGGAGPADTQYF. The CDR3 DNA follows: TGTGCCAGCAGCGTAGGTGGTGCGGGGCCCGCAGATACGCAGTATTTT.

V and J are TRBV5-6 and TRBJ2-5; the D gene is possibly TRBD1 (6 bases). V was clipped by 4 bases and J by 4 bases, with 14 bases between them. This CDR3 region has 14 residues. CDR1 SGHDT and CDR2 YYEEEE come from the germline V gene. CDR3: CASSPQGYSETQYF. DNA of the CDR3: TGTGCCAGCAGCCCCCAGGGGTATTCAGAGACCCAGTACTTC.

Many counts were recorded for this clonotype. CDR3 sequence reads: CASRPQEMAGEKGEQYF. The CDR3, as DNA: TGTGCCAGCAGGCCCCAGGAAATGGCGGGAGAGAAGGGAGAGCAGTACTTC. The V gene is TRBV27, the J gene TRBJ2-7; 7 bases map to TRBD2. The CDR3 totals 17 residues. V was pared by 6 bases and J by 7 bases, with 21 bases of the junction left unmatched. Germline V gene lookup returns CDR1 MNHEY and CDR2 SMNVEV (reference sequence).

This clonotype was detected many times. This chain uses TRBV19 with TRBJ1-1; no firm D call. CDR3 size: 14 residues. The germline V gene has CDR1 LNHDA and CDR2 SQIVND (reference sequence). The ends were cut back, 4 bases at V and 6 bases at J, with 15 bases in the middle. The CDR3 sequence is CASSTPLGYAEAFF. The CDR3 bases are TGTGCCAGTAGTACCCCTTTGGGGTACGCTGAAGCTTTCTTT.

Sample share makes this clonotype medium-sized (0.01 to 0.1%). The V call is TRBV19, the J call TRBJ1-1; perhaps TRBD1 as D (5 bases). Germline V gene data show CDR1 as LNHDA and CDR2 as SQIVND (reference sequence). This CDR3 comprises 13 residues. The V and J ends lost 9 bases and 6 bases respectively, with 17 bases between them. CDR3: CASEYHVGAEAFF. In nucleotides, the CDR3 is TGTGCCAGCGAATACCATGTGGGGGCTGAAGCTTTCTTT.